This T cell receptor beta chain comes out of a study of blood T cell repertoires in COVID-19. Study context: Italy, Spain and the United States were the sources of the convalescent and acute COVID-19 samples. Sample material is recorded as cDNA or gDNA derived from T cells, B-cell-depleted T cells, or PBMCs.

Germline V CDR1 and CDR2: KGHSH, LQKENI. V was clipped by 2 bases and J by 8 bases, with 12 bases between them. The CDR3 runs to 14 residues. In the original workflow: For nucleated cells, counts were estimated from reference gene primer amplification. Using immunoSEQ multiplex PCR, the repertoire was profiled, and TCRdb retains in-frame clones only, with some absent. Clone size and V and J calls were adopted from that table, with D and trimming inferred from the DNA. In the table there are under 95,000 clones, around 88% of which are singletons. The V call is TRBV18, the J call TRBJ1-4, with TRBD1 as a possible D gene (5 bases). The source of this sequence is a man aged 55 to 70 with acute or convalescent COVID-19. The sample comprised peripheral blood. The CDR3 DNA follows: TGTGCCAGCTCACCAGGCGGGGGGGACGAAAAACTGTTTTTT. Protein product: CASSPGGGDEKLFF.